This T cell receptor (beta chain) was sequenced in a study of T-cell reconstitution after alpha-beta-depleted transplantation in children. As concerns this clonotype: What it binds is not known.

The study's findings and limits: Most T-cell counts and diversity one year after the transplant came from T cells that were newly produced. Several hundred expanded graft clones reportedly gave rise to the alpha-beta T cells present about two months after transplant.

The V gene lost 1 base and the J gene lost 1 base, with 10 bases spanning the gap. The CDR3 length is 14 residues. Germline V gene sequence: CDR1 DFQATT, CDR2 SNEGSKA (reference sequence). Molecular barcoding with unique molecular identifiers was used for the TCRbeta library. TCRdb called the PCR reads again in MiXCR, with one record for every CDR3 protein. This table has 780,000 or so distinct CDR3 sequences, 15% to 20% appearing once. The rearrangement joins TRBV20-1 to TRBJ1-1; unclear D gene. This receptor was taken from a male patient younger than 18 who had a stem cell transplant for acute lymphoblastic leukemia, so the T cells may come from the graft donor. The sequenced sample was PBMCs, mostly from graft donor cells, obtained 360 days after TCRalphabeta/CD19-depleted stem cell transplant. DNA of the CDR3: TGCAGTGCTAGAGTCGGGTCGGCGAACACTGAAGCTTTCTTT. It is translated as CSARVGSANTEAFF.